These 7 T cell receptor beta chains came from one sample sequenced in a study of blood T cell repertoires in COVID-19. The protocol was immunoSEQ multiplex PCR, while the TCRdb copy is restricted to in-frame clones and leaves out a portion. The sample consists of about 360,000 clones, around 90% of them appearing once. The sequencing input was PBMCs or T cells enriched from blood (not recorded which). The receptors were sampled from a woman between 35 and 50 years old with acute COVID-19.

The chain couples TRBV5-1 to TRBJ2-3; 12 bases match TRBD2. The CDR3 has 18 amino acids. The V gene end was trimmed by 5 bases and the J gene end by 0 bases; junction bases not matched to a gene: 10. Germline CDR1 SGHRS, CDR2 YFSETQ. This CDR3 is CASSPPGTSGRSTDTQYF. The CDR3 DNA reads as TGCGCCAGCAGTCCACCCGGGACTAGCGGGCGGAGCACAGATACGCAGTATTTT.

The chain is built from TRBV6-1 and TRBJ1-2; 7 bases match TRBD1. There are 14 residues in the CDR3. The V gene's germline CDR1 is MNHNS and CDR2 SASEGT. The junction had 7 bases not matched to a gene; V was cut back by 2 bases and J by 7 bases. CDR3: CASSELRYRGGYTF. The CDR3 DNA follows: TGTGCCAGCAGTGAACTCCGGTACAGGGGTGGCTACACCTTC.

The chain links TRBV6-5 to TRBJ2-3, with D perhaps matching TRBD2 (6 bases). Germline CDR1 is MNHEY and CDR2 is SVGAGI. Trimming removed 6 bases from V and 2 bases from J, with 15 bases in between. The CDR3 length is 15 residues. The CDR3 nucleotides read TGTGCCAGCAGCAGCATCGCGGGGTACACAGATACGCAGTATTTT. It encodes CASSSIAGYTDTQYF.

The rearrangement uses TRBV2 and TRBJ1-2, with TRBD1 identical over 10 bases. Germline V gives CDR1 SNHLY, CDR2 FYNNEI. V dropped 10 bases and J dropped 0; count of bases not matched to a gene: 20. The CDR3 runs 19 residues. DNA of the CDR3: TGTGCCATCGTGCTTTTGACAGGGGGCGGCTTATTAGCTAACTATGGCTACACCTTC. This encodes CAIVLLTGGGLLANYGYTF. Supplemented by reference TRBV2 and TRBJ1-2, the full variable domain reads EPEVTQTPSHQVTQMGQEVILRCVPISNHLYFYWYRQILGQKVEFLVSFYNNEISEKSEIFDDQFSVERPDGSNFTLKIRSTKLEDSAMYFCAIVLLTGGGLLANYGYTFGSGTRLTVV.

V usage is TRBV2 and J usage is TRBJ1-3; unclear D gene. The germline CDR1 and CDR2 sequences are SNHLY and FYNNEI. The CDR3 spans 14 residues. Trimming took 6 bases from V and 0 from J, leaving 9 bases between them. As DNA, the CDR3 is TGTGCCAGCAGGGCCTCCTTCTCTGGAAACACCATATATTTT. As protein: CASRASFSGNTIYF.

The chain uses TRBV3-1 (or the pseudogene TRBV3-2) and TRBJ2-1, with a weak D call TRBD2 (6 bases). The germline V gene has CDR1 LGHDT and CDR2 YNNKEL (reference sequence). The germline V and J ends were trimmed by 6 bases and 3 bases, with 18 bases remaining between them. This CDR3 region has 16 residues. The CDR3 DNA sequence: TGTGCCAGCAGTCCTACTAGCACCCTACTCTACAATGAGCAGTTCTTC. Its translation is CASSPTSTLLYNEQFF.

This clone has at least ten counts. The rearrangement uses TRBV4-1 and TRBJ2-3; D may be TRBD2 (6 bases). V gave up 1 base and J gave up 1 base, with 12 bases separating them. The CDR3 is 16 amino acids. CDR1 is MGHRA, CDR2 YSYEKL, per germline. The DNA for the CDR3 is TGCGCCAGCAGCCAAGTGGAGGGGATCGGCACAGATACGCAGTATTTT. Amino acid sequence: CASSQVEGIGTDTQYF.